This T cell receptor (beta chain) derives from a study of blood T cell repertoires in COVID-19. The overall study: The United States, Italy and Spain were the sources of the acute and convalescent COVID-19 samples. PBMCs, B-cell-depleted T cells, or T cells provided the cDNA or gDNA that made up the material.

This clone was seen once. CDR1 and CDR2 from the germline V gene are SGHRS and YFSETQ. This CDR3 has 15 residues. Trimming stripped 0 bases from V and 12 bases from J, with 19 bases between. In the authors' workflow: Using reference gene primer amplification, nucleated cell counts were estimated. Only in-frame clones appear in the TCRdb table, and some are missing; sequencing was by immunoSEQ multiplex PCR. Clone size and V and J calls were adopted from that table, with D and trimming inferred from the DNA. Here the sample spans about 120,000 clones, around 86% being singletons. This sequence was found in a man in his 60s with acute or convalescent COVID-19. The rearrangement links TRBV5-1 to TRBJ2-1, with D maybe TRBD2 (5 bases). The specimen sequenced was peripheral blood. Here the CDR3 DNA reads TGCGCCAGCAGCTTGGGAGGGTCCTCCCGGGTAGGGCAGTTCTTC. Its protein is CASSLGGSSRVGQFF.